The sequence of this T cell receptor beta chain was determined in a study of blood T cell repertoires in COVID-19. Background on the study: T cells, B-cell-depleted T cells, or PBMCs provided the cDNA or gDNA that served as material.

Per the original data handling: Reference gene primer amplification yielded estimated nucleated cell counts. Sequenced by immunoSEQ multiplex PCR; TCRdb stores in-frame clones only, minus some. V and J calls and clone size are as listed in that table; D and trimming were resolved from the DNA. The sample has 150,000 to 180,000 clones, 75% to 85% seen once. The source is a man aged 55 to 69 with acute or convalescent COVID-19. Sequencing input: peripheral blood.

The CDR3 sequence is CASSPGTNYGYTF. CDR3 sequence (DNA): TGTGCCAGCAGTCCGGGAACAAACTATGGCTACACCTTC. The chain combines TRBV28 with TRBJ1-2, with no clear D. The V and J ends lost 5 bases and 2 bases respectively, with 9 bases between them. Germline V gives CDR1 MDHEN, CDR2 SYDVKM. This CDR3 comprises 13 residues.